These 13 T cell receptor beta chains share one sample of origin, sequenced in a study of T cells expressing NK-cell markers. One entry per CDR3 protein, without DNA, is what TCRdb gives after re-calling the 5' RACE reads. Its table lists about 370,000 distinct CDR3 sequences. Sequencing was carried out using blood T cells: a sorted CD56 or NKG2C T cell subset, CD4+ or CD8+ T cells, or bulk PBMC T cells (not recorded which). The source is a woman aged 50 to 65 in good health.

The rearrangement uses TRBV14 and TRBJ2-1; the D call from TCRdb, TRBD2, cannot be confirmed without DNA. CDR3 length: 18 residues. Germline V gene lookup returns CDR1 SGHDN and CDR2 FVKESK. The CDR3 here is CASSQRALASSSYNEQFF. Together with reference TRBV14 and TRBJ2-1, the CDR3 gives the full variable domain: EAGVTQFPSHSVIEKGQTVTLRCDPISGHDNLYWYRRVMGKEIKFLLHFVKESKQDESGMPNNRFLAERTGGTYSTLKVQPAELEDSGVYFCASSQRALASSSYNEQFFGPGTRLTVL.

The chain couples TRBV12-3 or TRBV12-4 to TRBJ2-1. The CDR3 is 11 residues long. This CDR3 reads CASSLRQNQFF.

V is TRBV27 and J is TRBJ2-1. The germline CDR1 and CDR2 sequences are MNHEY and SMNVEV (reference sequence). The CDR3 consists of 13 residues. The CDR3 region is CASSLLSGLEQFF.

V is TRBV5-5 and J is TRBJ2-5. The germline V gene has CDR1 SGHKS and CDR2 YYEKEE (reference sequence). The CDR3 sequence is 13 residues long. CDR3 protein: CASSPAKRETQYF.

The V gene is TRBV10-2, the J gene TRBJ2-2. Per the germline V gene, CDR1 is WSHSY and CDR2 is SAAADI. CDR3 length equals 14 residues. The CDR3: CASSELSTTGELFF.

CDR3 loop: CASSVSGNGADTQYF. The chain employs TRBV9 and TRBJ2-3; TCRdb gives TRBD1 as the D gene, but with no DNA this cannot be confirmed. CDR3 size: 15 residues. Germline V gene data show CDR1 as SGDLS and CDR2 as YYNGEE.

V and J are TRBV5-1 and TRBJ2-5. The CDR3 has 14 amino acids. Germline V gene data show CDR1 as SGHRS and CDR2 as YFSETQ. CDR3 protein: CASSRIEDQETQYF.

The rearrangement uses TRBV12-3 or TRBV12-4 and TRBJ2-1; TCRdb gives TRBD1 as the D gene, but with no DNA this cannot be confirmed. The CDR3 has 12 residues. The CDR3 protein is CASSVYRGGGFF.

The chain links TRBV5-1 to TRBJ1-1. The germline gives CDR1 SGHRS, CDR2 YFSETQ. CDR3 length equals 15 residues. The CDR3 is CASSLVVGMRYEAFF.

The chain joins TRBV27 to TRBJ1-1; the D call from TCRdb, TRBD1, cannot be confirmed without DNA. CDR1 and CDR2 (germline): MNHEY, SMNVEV (reference sequence). CDR3 length equals 15 residues. The CDR3 sequence is CASRHNRGTNTEAFF.

The chain uses TRBV29-1 and TRBJ2-7; there is no DNA to check the TCRdb D call of TRBD2. Germline CDR1 reads SQVTM; CDR2 reads ANQGSEA. The CDR3 covers 13 residues. This CDR3 is CSVALAGAYEQYF.

The rearrangement uses TRBV4-1 and TRBJ2-2; there is no DNA to check the TCRdb D call of TRBD2. Germline CDR1 MGHRA, CDR2 YSYEKL. This CDR3 comprises 17 residues. The CDR3 spells CASSQLGSGRGTGELFF.

The V gene is TRBV5-1, the J gene TRBJ2-3; there is no DNA to check the TCRdb D call of TRBD1. The CDR3 loop spans 17 amino acids. The germline CDR1 and CDR2 sequences are SGHRS and YFSETQ. CDR3 region: CASSFNRGSSNVDTQYF.